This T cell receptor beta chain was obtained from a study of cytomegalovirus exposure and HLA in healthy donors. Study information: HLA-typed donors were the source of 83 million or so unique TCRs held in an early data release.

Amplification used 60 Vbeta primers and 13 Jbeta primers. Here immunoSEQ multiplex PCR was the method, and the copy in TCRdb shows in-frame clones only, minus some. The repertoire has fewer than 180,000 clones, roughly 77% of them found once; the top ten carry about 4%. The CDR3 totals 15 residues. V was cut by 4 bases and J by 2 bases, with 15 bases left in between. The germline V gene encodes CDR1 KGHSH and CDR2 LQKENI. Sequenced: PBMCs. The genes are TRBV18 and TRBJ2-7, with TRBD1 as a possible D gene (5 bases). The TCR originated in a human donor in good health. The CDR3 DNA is TGTGCCAGCTCACAAACGGGTGACAGAGCCTACGAGCAGTACTTC. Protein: CASSQTGDRAYEQYF. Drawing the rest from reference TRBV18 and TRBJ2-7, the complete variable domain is NAGVMQNPRHLVRRRGQEARLRCSPMKGHSHVYWYRQLPEEGLKFMVYLQKENIIDESGMPKERFSAEFPKEGPSILRIQQVVRGDSAAYFCASSQTGDRAYEQYFGPGTRLTVT.